Listed below are T cell receptor beta chains from one sample, sequenced in a study of regulatory T cells in long-lasting Graves disease. Each CDR3 protein is one row after TCRdb ran MiXCR on the multiplex PCR reads. The table includes approximately 540,000 distinct CDR3 sequences, 12% detected once. Separately, the same data were catalogued under a study of T cells in Graves' hyperthyroidism and ophthalmopathy.

Sequencing used peripheral blood mononuclear cells (PBMCs), obtained at new diagnosis, from a patient treated with antithyroid drugs. These TCRs come from a woman under 40 with Graves disease. CDR3s include the opening cysteine and the closing phenylalanine or tryptophan. The D gene is left open where the match is weak. Clone size is shown for a subset of rows, as once, few, many or a class of expanded clone.

size,V,J,D,DNA,CDR3
-,TRBV2,TRBJ1-4,TRBD1,TGTGCCAGCAGTAGGGACAGGGGTCTCAATGAAAAACTGTTTTTT,CASSRDRGLNEKLFF
-,TRBV29-1,TRBJ2-2,TRBD2,TGCAGCGTTCGACTAGCGGCTACCGGGGAGCTGTTTTTT,CSVRLAATGELFF
few,TRBV30,TRBJ2-7,-,TGTGCCTGGACCGGCCCCCCTCGATCTTACGAGCAGTACTTC,CAWTGPPRSYEQYF
-,TRBV20-1,TRBJ1-2,-,TGCAGTGCTAGAGTTCCCTCTTGGGGAAGGGGCTATGGCTACACCTTC,CSARVPSWGRGYGYTF
many,TRBV19,TRBJ2-7,TRBD1,TGTGCCAGTACCGGGACAGGGGGCGGCGAGCAGTACTTC,CASTGTGGGEQYF
many,TRBV28,TRBJ1-1,-,TGTGCCAGCAGTCCCCAGACAGGAATGAACACTGAAGCTTTCTTT,CASSPQTGMNTEAFF
-,TRBV15,TRBJ1-2,-,TGTGCCACCAGCAGAGAATTTCGGCGTGCTAACTATGGCTACACCTTC,CATSREFRRANYGYTF
many,TRBV9,TRBJ2-7,TRBD2,TGTGCCAGCAGCGTATCCGGGACTAGCGGTGGCGAGCAGTACTTC,CASSVSGTSGGEQYF
many,TRBV6-2/TRBV6-3,TRBJ2-7,-,TGTGCCAGCAGTGAATGGGTTCGACAGTACGAGCAGTACTTC,CASSEWVRQYEQYF
few,TRBV10-3,TRBJ2-1,TRBD2,TGTGCCATCAGCGTACTAGCGGGGGAGGACTATGAGCAGTTCTTC,CAISVLAGEDYEQFF
many,TRBV28,TRBJ2-1,TRBD2,TGTGCCAGCAGTTCCCGAGGACTAGCGGGAGGAGATTGGGGTGAGCAGTTCTTC,CASSSRGLAGGDWGEQFF
many,TRBV6-2/TRBV6-3,TRBJ2-1,TRBD2,TGTGCCAGCAGTTCCCGTCTGGCGGGAGTCAATGAGCAGTTCTTC,CASSSRLAGVNEQFF
few,TRBV19,TRBJ2-2,-,TGTGCCAGTAGTATGCGGCCAGGGGTGGCCGGGGAGCTGTTTTTT,CASSMRPGVAGELFF
few,TRBV20-1,TRBJ2-7,TRBD1,TGCAGTGCTTATAATACCGGGACAGCCTACGAGCAGTACTTC,CSAYNTGTAYEQYF
-,TRBV15,TRBJ2-3,-,TGTGCCACCAGCCAGGGGCGGGAGTTGACAGATACGCAGTATTTT,CATSQGRELTDTQYF
many,TRBV5-1,TRBJ1-2,-,TGCGCCAGCAGCCTAACAGGTTCCGGCGAGGGCTACACCTTC,CASSLTGSGEGYTF
many,TRBV12-3/TRBV12-4,TRBJ2-3,TRBD1,TGTGCCAGCAGCCCACGGGACAGGGCTGCAGATACGCAGTATTTT,CASSPRDRAADTQYF
-,TRBV20-1,TRBJ1-1,-,TGCAGTGCTACCTCCGGTTTGACTGAAGCTTTCTTT,CSATSGLTEAFF
-,TRBV9,TRBJ1-2,-,TGTGCCAGCAGCTCGCCCGGGGCCCCCTATGGCTACACCTTC,CASSSPGAPYGYTF
few,TRBV24-1,TRBJ2-1,TRBD2,TGTGTCACCAGTGACAGGACTAGCGGGTTATTCTTC,CVTSDRTSGLFF
few,TRBV7-2,TRBJ1-3,-,TGTGCCAGCAGCTTATACCCGGCCGGGGGTGAAAACACCATATATTTT,CASSLYPAGGENTIYF
many,TRBV18,TRBJ1-2,-,TGTGCCAGCTCACCAGGTTCAGCAGGCTATGGCTACACCTTC,CASSPGSAGYGYTF
many,TRBV20-1,TRBJ2-3,-,TGCAGTGCTGAAAGACTACTCGGAGTCACCAGTACAGATACGCAGTATTTT,CSAERLLGVTSTDTQYF
-,TRBV20-1,TRBJ2-3,TRBD2,TGCAGTGCTAGAGATCAAGGCGGGAGAGGCACAGATACGCAGTATTTT,CSARDQGGRGTDTQYF
many,TRBV28,TRBJ2-7,TRBD1,TGTGCCAGCAGTTCTGAACCGGGACAGGGCTACGAGCAGTACTTC,CASSSEPGQGYEQYF